The subject of this entry is one TCR beta chain. The antigen is unknown. The entry originates in a study of T-cell memory formation after mild COVID-19. Study details: Most TCR clusters belonged to a single donor. Findings and limits, study-wide: SARS-CoV-2 specificity was not confirmed for second-wave clones peaking on day 37.

Germline V gives CDR1 SEHNR, CDR2 FQNEAQ (reference sequence). The CDR3 totals 14 residues. V shed 3 bases and J shed 3 bases, with 11 bases lying between them. Via MiXCR, TCRdb re-called the 5' RACE reads, giving one row per CDR3 protein. The sample records hundreds of thousands of distinct CDR3 sequences, less than 25% being singletons. Sequencing was done on a sample of PBMCs or a T cell subset sorted from them (not recorded which). This TCR was recovered from an adult woman who had mild COVID-19 (a few samples of this study predate the infection). Cell type and time point are not known. V gene TRBV7-9 combines with J gene TRBJ1-1, with D unresolved. This chain's CDR3 is CASSFADGHTEAFF. DNA of the CDR3: TGTGCCAGCAGCTTTGCGGACGGCCACACTGAAGCTTTCTTT.